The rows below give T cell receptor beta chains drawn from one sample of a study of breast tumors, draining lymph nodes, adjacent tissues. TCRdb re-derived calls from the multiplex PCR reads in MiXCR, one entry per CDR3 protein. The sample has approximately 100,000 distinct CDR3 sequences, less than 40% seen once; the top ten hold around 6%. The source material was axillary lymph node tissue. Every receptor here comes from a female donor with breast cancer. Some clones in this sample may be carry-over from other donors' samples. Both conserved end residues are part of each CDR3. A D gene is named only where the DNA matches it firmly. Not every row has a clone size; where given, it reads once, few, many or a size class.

CASTSTSFRYEQYF TGTGCCAGCACTTCGACTAGCTTCAGATACGAGCAGTACTTC TRBJ2-7 many TRBD2 TRBV7-2
CASSPNVGDNYEQYF TGTGCCAGCTCACCCAACGTTGGGGACAACTACGAGCAGTACTTC TRBJ2-7 many - TRBV18
CASNLDRTGTDTQYF TGTGCCAGCAACCTAGACAGAACTGGCACAGATACGCAGTATTTT TRBJ2-3 many - TRBV12-3/TRBV12-4
CASSERWGDEQYF TGTGCCAGCAGTGAACGCTGGGGCGACGAGCAGTACTTC TRBJ2-7 many - TRBV6-1
CASSVGGTASYNGQFF TGTGCCAGCAGCGTAGGAGGAACAGCCTCCTACAATGGGCAGTTCTTC TRBJ2-1 - - TRBV9
CASSAGTAYEQYF TGTGCCAGCAGCGCCGGGACAGCCTACGAGCAGTACTTC TRBJ2-7 many TRBD1 TRBV9
CASSPEQGVYGYTF TGTGCCAGCTCACCCGAACAGGGTGTCTATGGCTACACCTTC TRBJ1-2 many - TRBV18
CASSSRGTGKNTEAFF TGTGCCAGCAGCTCTAGGGGGACAGGGAAGAACACTGAAGCTTTCTTT TRBJ1-1 - TRBD1 TRBV11-2
CASGQFTGELFF TGTGCTAGCGGACAGTTCACCGGGGAGCTGTTTTTT TRBJ2-2 - - TRBV7-7
CASTRGGEETQYF TGTGCCAGCACCAGGGGGGGGGAAGAGACCCAGTACTTC TRBJ2-5 few - TRBV5-4
CASSHDQTMGGYTF TGTGCCAGCAGTCACGATCAGACGATGGGGGGCTACACCTTC TRBJ1-2 many - TRBV6-5
CAWSGGETQHF TGTGCCTGGAGCGGGGGAGAGACCCAGCATTTT TRBJ1-5 - - TRBV30
CASSEVWGGPNEQSF TGTGCCAGCAGTGAAGTGTGGGGGGGCCCCAATGAGCAGTCCTTC TRBJ2-1 many - TRBV6-1
CASLTRSLSGGSYNEQFF TGTGCCAGCCTTACCCGGAGTTTAAGCGGGGGCTCCTACAATGAGCAGTTCTTC TRBJ2-1 - TRBD2 TRBV27
CASSLVGGERGKQDF TGTGCCAGCAGCTTAGTAGGGGGGGAGCGGGGGAAGCAAGACTTC TRBJ2-5 many TRBD2 TRBV7-2
CASSRSKTGTRSPLHF TGTGCCAGCAGTCGATCAAAGACAGGGACCCGCTCACCCCTCCACTTT TRBJ1-6 - TRBD1 TRBV6-2/TRBV6-3
CASSRKMGLAEYYEQYF TGCGCCAGCAGCCGGAAAATGGGACTAGCGGAGTACTACGAGCAGTACTTC TRBJ2-7 many TRBD2 TRBV4-3
CATSDLPGGGYTF TGTGCCACCAGTGATTTACCAGGGGGCGGCTACACCTTC TRBJ1-2 many TRBD1 TRBV24-1
CASSLLGGQSNGYTF TGTGCCAGCAGCTTGCTGGGTGGTCAATCGAATGGCTACACCTTC TRBJ1-2 many - TRBV5-8
CATSDLRRDGINATNEKLFF TGTGCCACCAGTGATTTGCGGCGGGACGGAATAAATGCAACTAATGAAAAACTGTTTTTT TRBJ1-4 many - TRBV24-1
CASSLVSGGNQPQHF TGTGCCAGCAGCTTAGTTTCGGGGGGGAATCAGCCCCAGCATTTT TRBJ1-5 many - TRBV7-2
CAWSFRGEKLFF TGTGCCTGGAGTTTCAGGGGAGAAAAACTGTTTTTT TRBJ1-4 many - TRBV30
CASSFGGNTGELFF TGTGCCAGCAGTTTCGGTGGAAACACCGGGGAGCTGTTTTTT TRBJ2-2 many - TRBV12-3/TRBV12-4
CASSPGGYGELFF TGCGCCAGCAGCCCAGGTGGATACGGGGAGCTGTTTTTT TRBJ2-2 many - TRBV5-1
CASSDGQQKETQYF TGTGCCAGCAGTGATGGACAACAGAAAGAGACCCAGTACTTC TRBJ2-5 many - TRBV2
CASSYSGQPYNSPLHF TGTGCCAGCAGTTACTCGGGACAACCTTATAATTCACCCCTCCACTTT TRBJ1-6 many - TRBV6-5
CATSDFRETQYF TGTGCCACCAGTGATTTCAGAGAGACCCAGTACTTC TRBJ2-5 many - TRBV24-1
CASSPTPGRGLFF TGTGCCAGCAGTCCCACCCCGGGACGGGGGCTGTTTTTT TRBJ2-2 - - TRBV6-2/TRBV6-3
CASGLVGTANTQYF TGTGCTAGTGGTTTGGTCGGGACAGCGAATACGCAGTATTTT TRBJ2-3 many TRBD1 TRBV12-5
CSAMWTSGRNEQFF TGCAGTGCTATGTGGACTAGCGGGAGGAATGAGCAGTTCTTC TRBJ2-1 many TRBD2 TRBV20-1
CASSFGQGTDTQYF TGTGCCAGCAGCTTCGGACAGGGCACAGATACGCAGTATTTT TRBJ2-3 many TRBD1 TRBV5-4
CASSPLGQGRNTQYF TGTGCCAGCAGCCCCCTTGGGCAGGGGCGGAATACGCAGTATTTT TRBJ2-3 many - TRBV12-3/TRBV12-4
CASSPPIGTGGTDTQYF TGTGCCAGCTCACCACCAATCGGGACAGGGGGTACAGATACGCAGTATTTT TRBJ2-3 many TRBD1 TRBV18
CASSLGTGVAEKLFF TGTGCCAGCAGCTTAGGGACAGGGGTCGCTGAAAAACTGTTTTTT TRBJ1-4 - TRBD1 TRBV7-2
CASSFSTGPYNSPLHF TGTGCCAGCAGTTTTTCAACGGGGCCCTATAATTCACCCCTCCACTTT TRBJ1-6 many - TRBV12-3/TRBV12-4
CASSFKRGEQFF TGTGCCAGCAGCTTTAAACGGGGTGAGCAGTTCTTC TRBJ2-1 - - TRBV5-6
CSVDHSQGQGHYGYTF TGCAGCGTTGACCACAGCCAAGGACAGGGACACTATGGCTACACCTTC TRBJ1-2 many TRBD1 TRBV29-1
CAWRRAATEAFF TGTGCCTGGAGGAGGGCAGCAACTGAAGCTTTCTTT TRBJ1-1 - - TRBV30
CASSLGVRGRHTGELFF TGTGCCAGCAGCTTGGGGGTCCGGGGGCGGCACACCGGGGAGCTGTTTTTT TRBJ2-2 many - TRBV5-6
CASSLEGASGGPLYF TGCGCCAGCAGCTTGGAGGGGGCTAGCGGGGGCCCCCTGTACTTC TRBJ2-4 few TRBD2 TRBV5-1
CASSYVPDGYTF TGTGCCAGCAGTTACGTCCCCGATGGCTACACCTTC TRBJ1-2 many - TRBV6-2/TRBV6-3
CASSEPQGAGNTIYF TGTGCCAGCAGTGAACCACAGGGGGCTGGAAACACCATATATTTT TRBJ1-3 many TRBD1 TRBV6-1